A single sample gave rise to the 27 T cell receptor beta chains below, sequenced in a study of cytomegalovirus exposure and HLA in healthy donors. The primer mix had 60 Vbeta and 13 Jbeta primers. This table comes from immunoSEQ multiplex PCR, and its TCRdb copy is limited to in-frame clones, with some not included. This table has 150,000 to 190,000 clones, more than 75% appearing once. Material: PBMCs. Receptor source: a woman aged 18-29 years in good health and CMV-seronegative.

The gene calls are TRBV19 and TRBJ1-1; D is possibly TRBD1 (5 bases). This CDR3 region has 13 residues. Germline CDR1 and CDR2: LNHDA and SQIVND (reference sequence). V lost 7 bases to trimming and J lost 0 bases, with 9 bases between them. The CDR3 loop is CASMNRLNTEAFF. DNA for the CDR3: TGTGCCAGTATGAACAGGTTGAACACTGAAGCTTTCTTT.

The chain links TRBV11-2 to TRBJ2-7, with a weak D call TRBD2 (6 bases). Per the germline V gene, CDR1 is SGHAT and CDR2 is FQNNGV. V lost 5 bases and J 3 bases, leaving 14 bases between the germline ends. The CDR3 totals 14 residues. The CDR3, as DNA: TGTGCCAGCAGCCGCCGGGACTTTATCTACGAGCAGTACTTC. Amino acids: CASSRRDFIYEQYF.

The rearrangement uses TRBV30 and TRBJ2-3, with TRBD1 as a possible D gene (6 bases). This CDR3 is built from 15 residues. V was clipped by 0 bases and J by 2 bases, with 12 bases between them. CDR1 is GTSNPN and CDR2 is SVGIG in the germline V gene (reference sequence). CDR3 loop: CAWSVGAGDTDTQYF. CDR3 DNA: TGTGCCTGGAGTGTAGGGGCAGGGGACACAGATACGCAGTATTTT. Filled out from reference TRBV30 and TRBJ2-3, the complete variable domain reads SQTIHQWPATLVQPVGSPLSLECTVEGTSNPNLYWYRQAAGRGLQLLFYSVGIGQISSEVPQNLSASRPQDRQFILSSKKLLLSDSGFYLCAWSVGAGDTDTQYFGPGTRLTVL.

This clone turned up a few times. The rearrangement links TRBV5-4 to TRBJ2-1, with 9 bases identical to TRBD2. Per germline, CDR1 SGHNT and CDR2 YYREEE (reference sequence). J gave up 8 bases and V 2 bases, and 8 bases lay outside the gene matches. The CDR3 is made up of 15 amino acids. The CDR3 DNA follows: TGTGCCAGCAGCTTCAGGCGGGGGGGATATCATGAGCAGTTCTTC. It translates to CASSFRRGGYHEQFF. The whole variable domain, remainder taken from reference TRBV5-4 and TRBJ2-1, is ETGVTQSPTHLIKTRGQQVTLRCSSQSGHNTVSWYQQALGQGPQFIFQYYREEENGRGNFPPRFSGLQFPNYSSELNVNALELDDSALYLCASSFRRGGYHEQFFGPGTRLTVL.

The chain employs TRBV25-1 and TRBJ1-6; 7 nucleotides line up with TRBD1. This CDR3 is 15 amino acids long. The V gene end was trimmed by 6 bases and the J gene end by 6 bases; junction bases not matched to a gene: 8. The V gene's germline CDR1 is MGHDK and CDR2 SYGVNS. The CDR3 DNA sequence: TGTGCCAGCAGACAGACAGGGTTCGGTAATTCACCCCTCCACTTT. This codes for CASRQTGFGNSPLHF.

The chain links TRBV5-1 to TRBJ1-6; possible D gene TRBD1, 5 bases. The CDR3 loop spans 16 amino acids. Germline V lookup: CDR1 SGHRS, CDR2 YFSETQ. Trimming stripped 4 bases from V and 6 bases from J, with 17 bases between. CDR3 residues: CASSLTWGGFNSPLHF. For the CDR3, the DNA is TGCGCCAGCAGCCTCACCTGGGGGGGTTTTAATTCACCCCTCCACTTT.

This clone was seen just once. The chain couples TRBV6-5 to TRBJ2-4; 7 bases are shared with TRBD1. The CDR3 spans 13 residues. V dropped 6 bases and J dropped 8; count of bases not matched to a gene: 7. Germline loops: CDR1 MNHEY, CDR2 SVGAGI. The CDR3 region is CASRRQGGDIQYF. The CDR3 DNA sequence: TGTGCCAGCAGAAGACAGGGTGGGGACATTCAGTACTTC.

This clone was counted a few times. The rearrangement joins TRBV13 to TRBJ2-3; TRBD1 is a possible D gene (6 bases). V dropped 3 bases and J dropped 2 bases, with 9 bases sitting between them. The CDR3 sequence is 14 residues long. Germline lookup yields CDR1 PRHDT and CDR2 FYEKMQ (reference sequence). CDR3 nucleotide sequence: TGTGCCAGCAGCTTGAGGACAGTCACAGATACGCAGTATTTT. Its translation is CASSLRTVTDTQYF.

The V and J genes are TRBV4-3 and TRBJ2-5, with 15 nucleotides matching TRBD2. Losses at the gene ends were 4 bases for V and 5 bases for J; bases not matched to a gene: 5. The germline V gene encodes CDR1 LGHNA and CDR2 YSLEER. This CDR3 comprises 16 residues. CDR3 sequence (DNA): TGCGCCAGCAGCCCTGGCGGGACTAGCGGGAGGGAGACCCAGTACTTC. Its protein product is CASSPGGTSGRETQYF.

The J gene is TRBJ2-1, the V gene TRBV5-1; no clear D gene. Germline CDR1 SGHRS, CDR2 YFSETQ. Trimming left V 1 base short and J 5 bases short, with 13 bases between. This CDR3 contains 15 residues. The CDR3 is CASSLWADRHNEQFF. Written as DNA, the CDR3 is TGCGCCAGCAGCTTGTGGGCTGACCGACACAATGAGCAGTTCTTC.

The gene calls are TRBV19 and TRBJ2-1; D may be TRBD2 (6 bases). This CDR3 comprises 11 residues. CDR1 is LNHDA, CDR2 SQIVND, per germline (reference sequence). Trimming pared 3 bases from V and 10 bases from J, leaving 7 bases between. CDR3 protein: CASSIGGEQFF. Here the CDR3 DNA reads TGTGCCAGTAGTATCGGGGGAGAGCAGTTCTTC. Full variable domain (outside the CDR3, taken from reference TRBV19 and TRBJ2-1): DGGITQSPKYLFRKEGQNVTLSCEQNLNHDAMYWYRQDPGQGLRLIYYSQIVNDFQKGDIAEGYSVSREKKESFPLTVTSAQKNPTAFYLCASSIGGEQFFGPGTRLTVL.

The chain joins TRBV18 to TRBJ2-7; 11 bases line up with TRBD2. Trimming cost V 2 bases and J 5 bases; bases outside gene matches: 2. The CDR3 contains 14 residues. Germline V gene data show CDR1 as KGHSH and CDR2 as LQKENI. CDR3: CASSPTLAGDEQYF. The DNA of the CDR3 is TGTGCCAGCTCACCAACACTAGCGGGGGACGAGCAGTACTTC.

This chain joins TRBV29-1 and TRBJ1-5, with 12 bases fitting TRBD1. The CDR3 consists of 14 residues. V dropped 7 bases and J dropped 3; count of bases not matched to a gene: 4. Germline-derived CDR1 and CDR2 are SQVTM and ANQGSEA. CDR3 protein: CSAGTGGTNQPQHF. The CDR3 nucleotides read TGCAGCGCCGGGACAGGGGGCACCAATCAGCCCCAGCATTTT.

This clone was seen more than once but under ten times. The rearrangement uses TRBV4-2 and TRBJ1-5; 7 bases are a match to TRBD1. Germline trimming cut 0 bases from V and 4 bases from J; bases unmatched to any gene: 6. Germline values: CDR1 LGHNA, CDR2 YNFKEQ. The CDR3 has 16 amino acids. The CDR3 here is CASSQEWDRRNQPQHF. As DNA, the CDR3 is TGTGCCAGCAGCCAAGAGTGGGACAGAAGGAATCAGCCCCAGCATTTT.

The rearrangement links TRBV4-2 to TRBJ2-3, with TRBD2 matching over 15 bases. CDR1 and CDR2 (germline): LGHNA, YNFKEQ. The CDR3 totals 16 residues. J was trimmed by 6 bases and V by 1 base; bases with no gene match: 2. In DNA form, the CDR3 reads TGTGCCAGCAGCCAAGGGACTAGCGGGGGGGCGGATACGCAGTATTTT. Amino acid sequence: CASSQGTSGGADTQYF.

This sequence joins TRBV30 and TRBJ2-3; the match to TRBD2 covers 9 bases. The V gene end was trimmed by 0 bases and the J gene end by 5 bases; junction bases not matched to a gene: 12. The CDR3 consists of 17 residues. Germline CDR1 GTSNPN, CDR2 SVGIG (reference sequence). The CDR3 is CAWSVWGSGGLRDTQYF. DNA of the CDR3: TGTGCCTGGAGTGTATGGGGAAGCGGGGGGCTTCGAGATACGCAGTATTTT.

The chain has TRBV7-9 and TRBJ1-5; D is undetermined. The CDR3 is 13 amino acids. CDR1 is SEHNR, CDR2 FQNEAQ, per germline (reference sequence). V lost 10 bases and J lost 9, with 19 bases in between. The CDR3: CAIPRLVQVPQHF. The CDR3, as DNA: TGTGCCATTCCGAGACTGGTCCAAGTGCCCCAGCATTTT.

The chain has TRBV27 and TRBJ2-3, with 7 bases fitting TRBD1. CDR3 length: 15 amino acids. Germline CDR1 and CDR2: MNHEY and SMNVEV (reference sequence). With V trimmed by 3 bases and J by 3 bases, 6 bases remained unmatched. CDR3 loop: CASSLGRGRTDTQYF. The CDR3 coding sequence is TGTGCCAGCAGTTTGGGCAGGGGGAGAACAGATACGCAGTATTTT.

This clone came up a few times. The V call is TRBV7-9, the J call TRBJ1-2; D ambiguous. Trimming left V 8 bases short and J 5 bases short, with 21 bases between. The CDR3 extends over 15 amino acids. Germline-derived CDR1 and CDR2 are SEHNR and FQNEAQ (reference sequence). CDR3 sequence reads: CASSKAGGENYGYTF. For the CDR3, the DNA is TGTGCCAGCTCAAAAGCGGGCGGGGAAAATTATGGCTACACCTTC.

The gene calls are TRBV5-1 and TRBJ1-2, with TRBD1 identical over 8 bases. V gave up 0 bases and J gave up 4 bases; unmatched junction bases: 5. Germline CDR1 is SGHRS and CDR2 is YFSETQ. The CDR3 totals 15 residues. Written as DNA, the CDR3 is TGCGCCAGCAGCTTGGCCTCGACAGGGGTCTATGGCTACACCTTC. Translation: CASSLASTGVYGYTF.

The rearrangement uses TRBV28 and TRBJ2-7; TRBD2 matches at 7 bases. CDR3 size: 16 residues. Germline-derived CDR1 and CDR2 are MDHEN and SYDVKM. Losses at the gene ends were 6 bases for V and 4 bases for J; bases not matched to a gene: 15. Written as DNA, the CDR3 is TGTGCCAGCAGGCCTACTCCCGGGACGGGGGGATACGAGCAGTACTTC. Translating it yields CASRPTPGTGGYEQYF.

V is TRBV28 and J is TRBJ2-3, with TRBD2 identical over 11 bases. This CDR3 has 17 residues. From germline, CDR1 is MDHEN and CDR2 SYDVKM. The ends lost 3 bases at V and 0 bases at J; junction bases unmatched: 5. Written as DNA, the CDR3 is TGTGCCAGCAGTTTCCCGGGACTAGCGGAAAGCACAGATACGCAGTATTTT. As protein: CASSFPGLAESTDTQYF.

This chain links TRBV29-1 with TRBJ1-2; the D gene is possibly TRBD1 (6 bases). This CDR3 has 14 amino acids. Germline lookup yields CDR1 SQVTM and CDR2 ANQGSEA. V dropped 5 bases and J dropped 6 bases, with 19 bases sitting between them. CDR3 sequence: CSVSPRGDSDGYTF. CDR3 in DNA: TGCAGCGTTTCCCCCAGGGGAGACTCGGATGGCTACACCTTC.

The CDR3 DNA reads as TGCGCCAGCAGCTTGGAGGGGATCGGCTATGGCTACACCTTC. This sequence encodes CASSLEGIGYGYTF. The chain employs TRBV5-1 and TRBJ1-2, with D perhaps TRBD1 (5 bases). The CDR3 extends over 14 amino acids. Looked up from germline, CDR1 is SGHRS and CDR2 is YFSETQ. V was trimmed by 0 bases and J by 4 bases, leaving 10 bases between them.

The DNA of the CDR3 is TGTGCCAGCAGCTTTCGTAGCGGGAGGGCCTCCTACAATGAGCAGTTCTTC. Protein: CASSFRSGRASYNEQFF. V usage is TRBV7-2 and J usage is TRBJ2-1, with 11 bases matching TRBD2. The length of the CDR3 is 17 residues. Trimming at V came to 3 bases and at J to 0 bases, leaving 4 bases not matched to a gene. Germline V gene data show CDR1 as SGHTA and CDR2 as FQGNSA. Complete variable domain (other parts from reference TRBV7-2 and TRBJ2-1): GAGVSQSPSNKVTEKGKDVELRCDPISGHTALYWYRQSLGQGLEFLIYFQGNSAPDKSGLPSDRFSAERTGGSVSTLTIQRTQQEDSAVYLCASSFRSGRASYNEQFFGPGTRLTVL.

The V and J genes are TRBV29-1 and TRBJ2-7, with TRBD1 matching 9 bases. The CDR3 loop spans 14 amino acids. Trimming at V came to 6 bases and at J to 0 bases, leaving 6 bases not matched to a gene. Germline loops: CDR1 SQVTM, CDR2 ANQGSEA. This chain's CDR3 is CSVTGTGSSYEQYF. Here the CDR3 DNA reads TGCAGCGTAACCGGGACAGGGAGCTCCTACGAGCAGTACTTC.

The rearrangement uses TRBV5-1 and TRBJ1-6; 10 bases are a match to TRBD1. Losses at the gene ends were 5 bases for V and 10 bases for J; bases not matched to a gene: 9. The CDR3 covers 15 residues. Germline V gene lookup returns CDR1 SGHRS and CDR2 YFSETQ. This CDR3 is CASSSTTGGASPLHF. CDR3 sequence (DNA): TGCGCCAGCAGTTCCACGACAGGGGGCGCCTCACCCCTCCACTTT.